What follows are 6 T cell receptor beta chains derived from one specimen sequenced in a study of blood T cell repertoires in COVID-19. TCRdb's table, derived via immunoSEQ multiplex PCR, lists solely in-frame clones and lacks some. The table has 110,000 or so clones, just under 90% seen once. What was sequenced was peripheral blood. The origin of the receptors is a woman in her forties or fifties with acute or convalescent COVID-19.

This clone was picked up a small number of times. CDR3 in amino acids: CASSNTGTGGSSPLHF. CDR3 DNA sequence: TGTGCCAGTAGTAATACCGGGACAGGGGGTAGTTCACCCCTCCACTTT. The chain links TRBV19 to TRBJ1-6, with 11 nucleotides matching TRBD1. This CDR3 is built from 16 residues. The V and J ends lost 4 bases and 9 bases, in that order; junction bases with no gene match: 8. Germline assignment: CDR1 LNHDA and CDR2 SQIVND (reference sequence).

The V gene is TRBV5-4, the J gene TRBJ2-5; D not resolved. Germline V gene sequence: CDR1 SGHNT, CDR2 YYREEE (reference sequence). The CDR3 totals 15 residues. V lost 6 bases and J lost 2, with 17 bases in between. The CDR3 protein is CASKRNSPGQETQYF. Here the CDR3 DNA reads TGTGCCAGCAAACGCAACTCCCCAGGACAAGAGACCCAGTACTTC. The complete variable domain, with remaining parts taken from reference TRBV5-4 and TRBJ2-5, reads ETGVTQSPTHLIKTRGQQVTLRCSSQSGHNTVSWYQQALGQGPQFIFQYYREEENGRGNFPPRFSGLQFPNYSSELNVNALELDDSALYLCASKRNSPGQETQYFGPGTRLLVL.

CDR3 bases: TGTGCCAGTAGTATCTCCCAGGGCTATGGCTACACCTTC. Translated, it gives CASSISQGYGYTF. The chain is built from TRBV19 and TRBJ1-2, with D tentatively TRBD1 (5 bases). Germline CDR1 reads LNHDA; CDR2 reads SQIVND (reference sequence). V shed 3 bases and J shed 4 bases, with 9 bases lying between them. The CDR3 is made up of 13 amino acids.

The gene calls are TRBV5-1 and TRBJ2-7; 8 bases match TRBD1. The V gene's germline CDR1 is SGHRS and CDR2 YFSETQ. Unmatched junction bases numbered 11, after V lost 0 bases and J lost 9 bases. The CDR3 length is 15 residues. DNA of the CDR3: TGCGCCAGCAGCTTGGGGCAGGGGGCTACTTCGGGGCAGTACTTC. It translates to CASSLGQGATSGQYF.

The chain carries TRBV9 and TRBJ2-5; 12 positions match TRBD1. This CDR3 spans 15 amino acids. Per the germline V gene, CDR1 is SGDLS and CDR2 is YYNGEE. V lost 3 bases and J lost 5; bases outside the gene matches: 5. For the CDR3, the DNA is TGTGCCAGCAGCGACCCCGGGACAGGGGGCGAGACCCAGTACTTC. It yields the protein CASSDPGTGGETQYF.

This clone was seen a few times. The CDR3 coding sequence is TGTGCCAGTAGTACCATACGGGACTCAAATTCAGTCTACACCTTC. This encodes CASSTIRDSNSVYTF. The chain employs TRBV19 and TRBJ1-2; tentative D call: TRBD1 (5 bases). CDR3 length: 15 residues. V was pared by 4 bases and J by 10 bases, with 22 bases between. Germline V CDR1 and CDR2: LNHDA, SQIVND (reference sequence).